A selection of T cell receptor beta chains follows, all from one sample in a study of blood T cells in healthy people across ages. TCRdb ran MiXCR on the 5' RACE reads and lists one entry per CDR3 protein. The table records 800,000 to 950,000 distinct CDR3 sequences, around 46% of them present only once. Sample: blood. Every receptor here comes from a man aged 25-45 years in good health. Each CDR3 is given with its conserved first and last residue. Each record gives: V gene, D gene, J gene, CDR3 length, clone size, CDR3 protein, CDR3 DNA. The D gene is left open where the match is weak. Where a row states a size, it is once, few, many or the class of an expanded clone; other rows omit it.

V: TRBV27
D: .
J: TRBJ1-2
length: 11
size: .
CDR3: CASKQGFGYTF
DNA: TGTGCCAGCAAACAGGGATTTGGCTACACCTTC

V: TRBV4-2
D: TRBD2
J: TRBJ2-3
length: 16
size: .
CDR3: CASSQEAGAWTDTQYF
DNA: TGTGCCAGCAGCCAAGAAGCGGGGGCATGGACAGATACGCAGTATTTT

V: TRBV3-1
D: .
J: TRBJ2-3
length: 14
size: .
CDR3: CASSQDPQLAPQYF
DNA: TGTGCCAGCAGCCAAGACCCCCAACTTGCCCCGCAGTATTTT

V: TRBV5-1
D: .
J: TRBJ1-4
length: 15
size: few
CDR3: CASSSGGGEAEKLFF
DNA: TGCGCCAGCAGCTCGGGAGGAGGGGAGGCTGAAAAACTGTTTTTT

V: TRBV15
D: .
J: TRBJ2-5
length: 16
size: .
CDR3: CATSPINRQLQETQYF
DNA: TGTGCCACCAGCCCTATTAATCGACAGTTACAAGAGACCCAGTACTTC

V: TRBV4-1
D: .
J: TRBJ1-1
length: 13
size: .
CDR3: CASSLEAGSEAFF
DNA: TGCGCTAGCAGCCTAGAGGCAGGGTCTGAAGCTTTCTTT

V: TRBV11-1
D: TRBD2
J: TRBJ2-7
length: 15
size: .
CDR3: CASSESGETIYEQYF
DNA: TGTGCCAGCAGCGAAAGCGGGGAAACCATCTACGAGCAGTACTTC

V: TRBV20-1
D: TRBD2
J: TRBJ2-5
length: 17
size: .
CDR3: CSARDRAGGTLGETQYF
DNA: TGCAGTGCTAGAGACAGAGCGGGGGGGACCCTAGGGGAGACCCAGTACTTC

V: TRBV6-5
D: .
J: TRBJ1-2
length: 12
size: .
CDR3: CASRGTPRGYTF
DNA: TGTGCCAGCAGGGGGACACCGCGTGGCTACACCTTC

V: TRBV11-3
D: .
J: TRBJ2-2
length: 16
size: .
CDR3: CASSQAGDSNTGELFF
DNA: TGTGCCAGCAGCCAGGCCGGGGACTCGAACACCGGGGAGCTGTTTTTT

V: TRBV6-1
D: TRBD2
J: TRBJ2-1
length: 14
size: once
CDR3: CASSARTSSAEQFF
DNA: TGTGCCAGCAGTGCGAGGACTAGTAGTGCGGAGCAGTTCTTC

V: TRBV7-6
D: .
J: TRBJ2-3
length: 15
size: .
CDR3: CASSRAGLTTDTQYF
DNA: TGTGCCAGCAGCAGGGCGGGACTGACGACAGATACGCAGTATTTT

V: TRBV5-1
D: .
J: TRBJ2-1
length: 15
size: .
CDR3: CASSLGFQEYNEQFF
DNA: TGCGCCAGCAGCTTGGGATTTCAAGAATACAATGAGCAGTTCTTC

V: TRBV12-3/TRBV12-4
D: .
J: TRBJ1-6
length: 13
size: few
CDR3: CASSFRFTSPLHF
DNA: TGTGCCAGCAGTTTCAGATTTACGTCACCCCTCCACTTT

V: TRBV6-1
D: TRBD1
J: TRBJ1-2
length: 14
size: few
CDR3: CASSEVQGDSGYTF
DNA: TGTGCCAGCAGTGAAGTACAGGGGGACTCTGGCTACACCTTC

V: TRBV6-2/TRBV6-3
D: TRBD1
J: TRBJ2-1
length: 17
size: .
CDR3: CASRLLSRDSSYNEQFF
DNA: TGTGCCAGCAGACTGCTGTCCCGGGACAGCTCCTACAATGAGCAGTTCTTC

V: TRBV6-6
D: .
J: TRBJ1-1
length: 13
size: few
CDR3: CASTSPEHTEAFF
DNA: TGTGCCAGCACCAGCCCCGAGCACACTGAAGCTTTCTTT

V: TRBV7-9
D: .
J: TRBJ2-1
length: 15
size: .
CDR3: CASSRPTVVYNEQFF
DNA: TGTGCCAGCAGCCGCCCGACAGTAGTATACAATGAGCAGTTCTTC

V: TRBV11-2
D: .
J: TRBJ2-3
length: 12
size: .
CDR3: CASSLEIGTQYF
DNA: TGTGCCAGCAGCTTGGAAATAGGGACGCAGTATTTT

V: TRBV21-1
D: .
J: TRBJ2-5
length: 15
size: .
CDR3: CASSKDNRGQETQYF
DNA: TGTGCCAGCAGCAAAGACAACAGGGGGCAAGAGACCCAGTACTTC

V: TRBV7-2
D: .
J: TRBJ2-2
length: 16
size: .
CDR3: CASSLVPGYEAGELFF
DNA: TGTGCCAGCAGCTTAGTACCAGGGTATGAGGCCGGGGAGCTGTTTTTT

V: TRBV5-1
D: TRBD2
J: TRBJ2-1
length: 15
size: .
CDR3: CASSLLAGGSSEQFF
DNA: TGCGCCAGCAGCCTATTAGCGGGAGGCTCCAGTGAGCAGTTCTTC

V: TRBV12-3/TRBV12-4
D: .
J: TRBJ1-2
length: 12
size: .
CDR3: CASSYGEDGYTF
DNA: TGTGCCAGCAGTTACGGGGAGGATGGCTACACCTTC

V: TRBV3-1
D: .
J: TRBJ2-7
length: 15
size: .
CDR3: CASSAEQLSLSEQYF
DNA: TGTGCCAGCAGCGCCGAACAGCTTTCGCTCTCCGAGCAGTACTTC

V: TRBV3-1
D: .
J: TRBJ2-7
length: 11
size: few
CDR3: CASSQRGEQYF
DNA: TGTGCCAGCAGCCAACGTGGGGAGCAGTACTTC

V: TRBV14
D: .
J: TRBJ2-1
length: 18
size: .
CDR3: CAGSQDEGTHKGPETQFF
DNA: TGTGCCGGCAGCCAAGATGAGGGGACGCATAAGGGGCCCGAGACCCAGTTCTTC

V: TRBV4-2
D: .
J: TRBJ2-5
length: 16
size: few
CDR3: CASSPTGPILQETQYF
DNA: TGTGCCAGCAGCCCAACGGGACCGATCCTCCAAGAGACCCAGTACTTC

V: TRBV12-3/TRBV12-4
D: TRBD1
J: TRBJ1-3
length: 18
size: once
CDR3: CASSPPGGQFYSGNTIYF
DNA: TGTGCCAGCAGTCCACCTGGGGGACAGTTCTACTCTGGAAACACCATATATTTT

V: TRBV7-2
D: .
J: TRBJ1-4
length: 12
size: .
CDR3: CASSFDQGKLFF
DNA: TGTGCCAGCAGCTTTGATCAGGGAAAACTGTTTTTT

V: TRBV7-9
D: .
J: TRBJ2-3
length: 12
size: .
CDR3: CASSSSLDTQYF
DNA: TGTGCCAGCAGTTCTTCCTTAGATACGCAGTATTTT

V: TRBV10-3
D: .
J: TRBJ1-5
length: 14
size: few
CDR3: CAIMRDGANQPQHF
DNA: TGTGCCATCATGCGGGACGGCGCCAATCAGCCCCAGCATTTT

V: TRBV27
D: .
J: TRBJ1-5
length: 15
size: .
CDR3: CASSKGAMGNQPQHF
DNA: TGTGCCAGCAGCAAAGGGGCCATGGGCAATCAGCCCCAGCATTTT